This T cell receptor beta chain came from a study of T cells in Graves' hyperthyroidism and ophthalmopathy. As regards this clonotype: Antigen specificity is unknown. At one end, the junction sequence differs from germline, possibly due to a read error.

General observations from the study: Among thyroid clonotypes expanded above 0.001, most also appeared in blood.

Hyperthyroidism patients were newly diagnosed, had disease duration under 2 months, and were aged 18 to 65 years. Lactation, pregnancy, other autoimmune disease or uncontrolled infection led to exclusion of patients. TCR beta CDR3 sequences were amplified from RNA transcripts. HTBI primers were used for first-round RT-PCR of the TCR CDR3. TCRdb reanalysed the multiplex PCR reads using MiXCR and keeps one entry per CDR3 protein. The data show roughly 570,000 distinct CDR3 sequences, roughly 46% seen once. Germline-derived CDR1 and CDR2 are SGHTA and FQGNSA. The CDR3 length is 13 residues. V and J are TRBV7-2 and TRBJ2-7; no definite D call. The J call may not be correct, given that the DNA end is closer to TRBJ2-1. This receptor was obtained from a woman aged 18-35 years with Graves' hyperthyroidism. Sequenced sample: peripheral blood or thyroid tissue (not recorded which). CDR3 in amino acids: CAGSPSSYNEQFF. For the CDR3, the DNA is TGTGCCGGCAGCCCCTCCTCCTACAATGAGCAGTTCTTC.